These 3 T cell receptor beta chains share one sample of origin, sequenced in a study of control samples from healthy donors and cancer patients. Data came from immunoSEQ multiplex PCR; TCRdb stores just in-frame clones and leaves some out. The table lists 120,000 or so clones, 91% of them singletons, with roughly 9.4% in the top ten. The sample comprised blood. Source of these receptors: a man younger than 35 in good health.

The CDR3 region is CASSPRGSTDTQYF. The CDR3 region has the DNA TGTGCCAGCAGTCCCCGGGGCAGCACAGATACGCAGTATTTT. The chain carries TRBV6-5 and TRBJ2-3; D might be TRBD1 or TRBD2, each matching 5 bases. Germline assignment: CDR1 MNHEY and CDR2 SVGAGI. V lost 5 bases and J 0 bases, leaving 9 bases between the germline ends. The length of the CDR3 is 14 residues.

The gene calls are TRBV13 and TRBJ1-6, with 11 nucleotides matching TRBD1. J was trimmed by 10 bases and V by 5 bases; bases with no gene match: 4. Germline V gene data show CDR1 as PRHDT and CDR2 as FYEKMQ (reference sequence). The CDR3 totals 14 residues. In nucleotides, the CDR3 is TGTGCCAGCAGCCTGGGACAGGGGGGATCACCCCTCCACTTT. This sequence encodes CASSLGQGGSPLHF.

The V call is TRBV6-1, the J call TRBJ2-1, with D maybe TRBD1 (5 bases). This CDR3 region has 15 residues. Trimming removed 1 base from V and 4 bases from J, with 11 bases in between. The germline V gene encodes CDR1 MNHNS and CDR2 SASEGT. CDR3 bases: TGTGCCAGCAGTGAAGGGACAACAGCTTACAATGAGCAGTTCTTC. Translating gives CASSEGTTAYNEQFF.